The entry below gives a single T cell receptor beta chain sequence along with its context. Antigen unknown. Ipilimumab CTLA-4 blockade and focal radiation were given to patients with chemo-refractory metastatic non-small-cell lung cancer. J lost 1 base, V lost 9 bases, and 7 bases had no gene match. The length of the CDR3 is 14 residues. The germline V gene has CDR1 MNHEY and CDR2 SMNVEV (reference sequence). The entry originates in a study of radiotherapy plus CTLA-4 blockade in lung cancer. Study summary: Disease control reached 30% to 35%, with objective responses in around 19%. Study outcomes and limitations: Following radiotherapy plus ipilimumab, tumor-derived TCR clones expanded in the blood. Dynamics of early blood T cell clones, together with interferon-beta, were reportedly the best predictors of response.

The protocol was immunoSEQ multiplex PCR, while the TCRdb copy is restricted to in-frame clones and leaves out a portion. The sample has tens of thousands of clones; 78% are singletons. This material consisted of peripheral blood, taken from a patient treated with radiotherapy plus ipilimumab. The chain employs TRBV27 and TRBJ2-7, with 9 bases aligning to TRBD1. The clonotype originates from a human donor with non-small cell lung cancer who had a partial response to radiotherapy plus ipilimumab. Some clones in this sample may be carry-over from other donors' samples. CDR3 residues: CASWTGARSYEQYF. The DNA for the CDR3 is TGTGCCAGTTGGACAGGGGCGAGGTCCTACGAGCAGTACTTC.